These 9 T cell receptor beta chains were sequenced from one sample in a study of post-analysis software for immune sequencing data. Study-level findings and limits: The study found TRBV5-6, TRBV5-1 and TRBV20-1 among a handful of TRBV segments more frequent in patients than controls.

Unique molecular identifiers were present in the TCR beta cDNA libraries. TCRdb reprocessed the PCR reads via MiXCR and lists one record per CDR3 protein. The sample lists a few hundred thousand distinct CDR3 sequences, roughly 38% occurring once. These receptors' targets are unknown. Sequences were obtained from blood. These receptors were taken from a girl aged 2 to 9 with multiple sclerosis.

The rearrangement uses TRBV4-1 and TRBJ1-5; 9 nucleotides align to TRBD1. The CDR3 consists of 15 residues. V was pared by 3 bases and J by 7 bases, with 7 bases of the junction left unmatched. Per the germline V gene, CDR1 is MGHRA and CDR2 is YSYEKL. CDR3 sequence (DNA): TGCGCCAGCAGCCAGGGGGGACAGGGCGGGCAGCCCCAGCATTTT. Residues: CASSQGGQGGQPQHF.

V gene TRBV2 combines with J gene TRBJ2-3, with D maybe TRBD2 (6 bases). The CDR3 runs to 14 residues. Germline CDR1 is SNHLY and CDR2 is FYNNEI. Between the trimmed V and J ends, which lost 8 bases and 2 bases, there was a span of 14 bases. CDR3 in DNA: TGTGCCAGCGGGAGGTCGGCTTTCACAGATACGCAGTATTTT. It translates to CASGRSAFTDTQYF.

As concerns this clonotype: Relative to the germline gene, one junction end is altered; a read error may explain this. J is TRBJ1-2 and V is TRBV7-8; unclear D gene. Germline-derived CDR1 and CDR2 are SGHVS and FQNEAQ. The CDR3 has 17 residues. CDR3 in DNA: TGTACCAGCAGCTTAATGGTTAAGGTGATAGCTAACTATGGCTACACCTTC. Its protein is CTSSLMVKVIANYGYTF.

The chain's CDR3 is CASRRGISRVDEQFF. In DNA, the CDR3 is TGTGCCAGCCGCCGGGGGATCTCCAGGGTCGATGAGCAGTTCTTC. This rearrangement joins TRBV28 to TRBJ2-1; tentative D call: TRBD2 (6 bases). CDR1 is MDHEN and CDR2 is SYDVKM in the germline V gene. V lost 8 bases, J lost 8 bases, and 22 bases lay in between. The CDR3 runs to 15 residues. Supplemented by reference TRBV28 and TRBJ2-1, the full variable domain reads DVKVTQSSRYLVKRTGEKVFLECVQDMDHENMFWYRQDPGLGLRLIYFSYDVKMKEKGDIPEGYSVSREKKERFSLILESASTNQTSMYLCASRRGISRVDEQFFGPGTRLTVL.

This clonotype was counted a few times. The V gene is TRBV20-1, the J gene TRBJ2-7; D is unclear. There are 11 residues in the CDR3. Germline CDR1 DFQATT, CDR2 SNEGSKA (reference sequence). Between the trimmed V and J ends, which lost 0 bases and 4 bases, there was a span of 4 bases. The CDR3 nucleotides read TGCAGTGCTAGAGATGATTACGAGCAGTACTTC. This codes for CSARDDYEQYF.

V usage is TRBV20-1 and J usage is TRBJ2-5, with a possible D match to TRBD2 (5 bases). Germline assignment: CDR1 DFQATT and CDR2 SNEGSKA (reference sequence). The CDR3 extends over 15 amino acids. Trimming cost V 0 bases and J 4 bases, with 15 bases left between them. CDR3 loop: CSARETLGRGETQYF. The CDR3 DNA reads TGCAGTGCTAGAGAAACATTAGGGAGAGGAGAGACCCAGTACTTC.

This clonotype turned up a few times. V usage is TRBV6-5 and J usage is TRBJ1-1; TRBD1 aligns across 8 bases. The germline V gene encodes CDR1 MNHEY and CDR2 SVGAGI. Germline trimming cut 0 bases from V and 2 bases from J; bases unmatched to any gene: 5. The CDR3 has 16 residues. CDR3 loop: CASSYSAGGGNTEAFF. DNA for the CDR3: TGTGCCAGCAGTTACTCGGCAGGGGGCGGAAACACTGAAGCTTTCTTT.

This clonotype was detected a few times. V gene TRBV20-1 combines with J gene TRBJ2-7; D may be TRBD2 (5 bases). Between the trimmed V and J ends, which lost 7 bases and 3 bases, there was a span of 16 bases. Germline CDR1 DFQATT, CDR2 SNEGSKA (reference sequence). CDR3 size: 13 residues. The CDR3, as DNA: TGCAGTGTCTCCCCCGGACGGGACTACGAGCAGTACTTC. Translated: CSVSPGRDYEQYF.

The CDR3 loop is CASSQYIVGQPQHF. The CDR3 DNA follows: TGCGCCAGCAGCCAGTATATTGTTGGTCAGCCCCAGCATTTT. The rearrangement joins TRBV4-3 to TRBJ1-5; unclear D gene. Trimming cost V 3 bases and J 6 bases, with 12 bases left between them. Germline lookup yields CDR1 LGHNA and CDR2 YSLEER. CDR3 length equals 14 residues.